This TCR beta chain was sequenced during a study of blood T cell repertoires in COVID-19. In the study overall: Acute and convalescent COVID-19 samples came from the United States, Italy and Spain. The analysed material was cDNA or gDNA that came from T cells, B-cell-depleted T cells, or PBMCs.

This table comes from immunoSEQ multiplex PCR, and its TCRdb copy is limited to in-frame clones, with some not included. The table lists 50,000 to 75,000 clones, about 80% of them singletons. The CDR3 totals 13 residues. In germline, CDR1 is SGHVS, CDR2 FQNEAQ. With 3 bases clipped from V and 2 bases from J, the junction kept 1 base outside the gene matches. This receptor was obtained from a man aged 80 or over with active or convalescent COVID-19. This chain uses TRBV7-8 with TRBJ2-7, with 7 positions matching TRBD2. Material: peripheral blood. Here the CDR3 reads CASSFAGAYEQYF. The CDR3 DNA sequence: TGTGCCAGCAGCTTTGCGGGAGCCTACGAGCAGTACTTC. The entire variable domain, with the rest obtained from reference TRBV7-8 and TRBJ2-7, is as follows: GAGVSQSPRYKVAKRGQDVALRCDPISGHVSLFWYQQALGQGPEFLTYFQNEAQLDKSGLPSDRFFAERPEGSVSTLKIQRTQQEDSAVYLCASSFAGAYEQYFGPGTRLTVT.